A single sample gave rise to the 10 T cell receptor beta chains below, sequenced in a study of blood T cell repertoires in COVID-19. Data came from immunoSEQ multiplex PCR; TCRdb stores just in-frame clones and leaves some out. The sample holds about 210,000 clones, roughly 89% seen once. Sequencing was done on a sample of PBMCs or T cells enriched from blood (not recorded which). The receptors shown here come from a young man with acute COVID-19.

V usage is TRBV1 and J usage is TRBJ2-1; TRBD1, the table's D call, lacks a check against the DNA. TRBV1 is a pseudogene locus. The CDR3 is 20 residues long. CDR3 nucleotides: TGCACCAGCAGCCAAGTTAGAGAAAACGCGGTAAGACAGGGTAGGAATGAGCAGTTCTTC. The encoded protein is CTSSQVRENAVRQGRNEQFF.

This chain connects TRBV4-2 to TRBJ1-5; no clear D gene. CDR1 LGHNA and CDR2 YNFKEQ come from the germline V gene. There are 14 residues in the CDR3. Trimming pared 0 bases from V and 3 bases from J, leaving 6 bases between. The chain's CDR3 is CASSQDRHNQPQHF. CDR3 coding DNA: TGTGCCAGCAGCCAAGACCGACACAATCAGCCCCAGCATTTT.

About this clone itself: Other DNA sequences in this sample translate to the same CDR3. V usage is TRBV28 and J usage is TRBJ2-7, with 8 bases aligning to TRBD1. The J segment lost 2 bases and the V segment lost 2 bases, leaving 2 bases of the junction unmatched. The germline gives CDR1 MDHEN, CDR2 SYDVKM. This CDR3 spans 14 amino acids. For the CDR3, the DNA is TGTGCCAGCAGTTTAAGGGACAGGACCTACGAGCAGTACTTC. Encoded protein: CASSLRDRTYEQYF. Filled out from reference TRBV28 and TRBJ2-7, the complete variable domain reads DVKVTQSSRYLVKRTGEKVFLECVQDMDHENMFWYRQDPGLGLRLIYFSYDVKMKEKGDIPEGYSVSREKKERFSLILESASTNQTSMYLCASSLRDRTYEQYFGPGTRLTVT.

A single count supports this clone. The genes are TRBV7-2 and TRBJ2-3, with a tentative D call TRBD1 (6 bases). CDR3 length equals 16 residues. V was shortened by 5 bases and J by 1 base, with 16 bases between the two germline ends. Per germline, CDR1 SGHTA and CDR2 FQGNSA. DNA of the CDR3: TGTGCCAGCAGCGCTGGGACACACTTTGGCACAGATACGCAGTATTTT. Protein product: CASSAGTHFGTDTQYF. The whole variable domain, remainder taken from reference TRBV7-2 and TRBJ2-3, is GAGVSQSPSNKVTEKGKDVELRCDPISGHTALYWYRQSLGQGLEFLIYFQGNSAPDKSGLPSDRFSAERTGGSVSTLTIQRTQQEDSAVYLCASSAGTHFGTDTQYFGPGTRLTVL.

J is TRBJ1-4 and V is TRBV12-5; TRBD1 might be the D (6 bases). The CDR3 runs to 17 residues. CDR1 LGHNT and CDR2 FRNRAP come from the germline V gene. V dropped 3 bases and J dropped 4 bases, with 18 bases sitting between them. This CDR3 is CASGLGQGNLNNEKLFF. CDR3 nucleotides: TGTGCTAGTGGTTTAGGTCAGGGGAATTTAAATAATGAAAAACTGTTTTTT.

The table lists this clone with a count of one. Other DNA sequences in the sample encode the same CDR3. The chain links TRBV28 to TRBJ2-7; 9 bases align to TRBD1. The V gene's germline CDR1 is MDHEN and CDR2 SYDVKM. This CDR3 is 15 amino acids long. With 2 bases clipped from V and 1 base from J, the junction kept 3 bases outside the gene matches. CDR3 sequence (DNA): TGTGCCAGCAGTTTACCCGGGACAGGGTCCTACGAGCAGTACTTC. It translates to CASSLPGTGSYEQYF.

V is TRBV28 and J is TRBJ2-1, with D maybe TRBD2 (5 bases). This CDR3 is 14 amino acids long. V lost 6 bases and J 5 bases, leaving 14 bases between the germline ends. Germline CDR1 MDHEN, CDR2 SYDVKM. CDR3 sequence: CASSPTGLNNEQFF. CDR3 in DNA: TGTGCCAGCAGCCCAACCGGACTTAACAATGAGCAGTTCTTC.

This sequence joins TRBV4-2 and TRBJ2-3, with D hard to call. CDR3 size: 15 residues. The germline V and J ends were trimmed by 5 bases and 2 bases, with 14 bases remaining between them. Germline values: CDR1 LGHNA, CDR2 YNFKEQ. The CDR3 nucleotides are TGTGCCAGCAGCTCGACCCACAGAAACACAGATACGCAGTATTTT. As protein: CASSSTHRNTDTQYF.

This clone occurred once. This chain connects TRBV7-9 to TRBJ1-5; D gene uncertain. Between the trimmed V and J ends, which lost 4 bases and 3 bases, there was a span of 10 bases. The CDR3 consists of 14 residues. CDR1 SEHNR and CDR2 FQNEAQ come from the germline V gene (reference sequence). Here the CDR3 DNA reads TGTGCCAGCAGCTCCACTAACGCCAATCAGCCCCAGCATTTT. Translating gives CASSSTNANQPQHF. Based on the CDR3 plus reference TRBV7-9 and TRBJ1-5, the full variable domain is DTGVSQNPRHKITKRGQNVTFRCDPISEHNRLYWYRQTLGQGPEFLTYFQNEAQLEKSRLLSDRFSAERPKGSFSTLEIQRTEQGDSAMYLCASSSTNANQPQHFGDGTRLSIL.

The chain has TRBV7-9 and TRBJ2-1; 8 nucleotides line up with TRBD2. CDR1 and CDR2 (germline): SEHNR, FQNEAQ (reference sequence). This CDR3 is built from 16 residues. V trimming: 3 bases; J trimming: 4 bases; junction bases outside the gene matches: 8. CDR3 protein: CASSLSGRVGYNEQFF. The DNA for the CDR3 is TGTGCCAGCAGCTTGAGCGGGAGAGTGGGGTACAATGAGCAGTTCTTC.